The rows below give T cell receptor beta chains drawn from one sample of a study of blood T cell repertoires in COVID-19. Profiling relied on immunoSEQ multiplex PCR, and the TCRdb table lists in-frame clones only, not all of them. This repertoire shows roughly 200,000 clones, 65% to 90% found once; its top ten account for approximately 1.5%. The sample consisted of peripheral blood. The receptors come from a human donor in a cohort sampled during active COVID-19. Both conserved end residues are part of each CDR3. The D gene is left open where the match is weak. For some rows the clone size is stated as once, few or many, or as a class when expanded; others skip it.

D gene: NA; V gene: TRBV28; clone size: once; CDR3 length: 16; J gene: TRBJ1-5; CDR3 DNA: TGTGCCAGCAGTTTAGTCAGGTCCGTTAGCAATCAGCCCCAGCATTTT; CDR3 protein: CASSLVRSVSNQPQHF
D gene: NA; V gene: TRBV4-3; clone size: NA; CDR3 length: 14; J gene: TRBJ1-1; CDR3 DNA: TGCGCCAGCAGCCAAGAGGGCAGAAACACTGAAGCTTTCTTT; CDR3 protein: CASSQEGRNTEAFF
D gene: NA; V gene: TRBV24-1; clone size: NA; CDR3 length: 11; J gene: TRBJ2-7; CDR3 DNA: TGTGCCACCAGTGCGTTCGGCGAGCAGTACTTC; CDR3 protein: CATSAFGEQYF
D gene: NA; V gene: TRBV25-1; clone size: NA; CDR3 length: 16; J gene: TRBJ1-5; CDR3 DNA: TGTGCCAGCAGTGAATCAGGCAGGGGAGGCAATCAGCCCCAGCATTTT; CDR3 protein: CASSESGRGGNQPQHF
D gene: TRBD1; V gene: TRBV27; clone size: NA; CDR3 length: 16; J gene: TRBJ2-7; CDR3 DNA: TGTGCCAGCAGTCAAACAGGGGGGTCCGCATCCTACGAGCAGTACTTC; CDR3 protein: CASSQTGGSASYEQYF
D gene: NA; V gene: TRBV6-5; clone size: once; CDR3 length: 12; J gene: TRBJ1-2; CDR3 DNA: TGTGCCAGCAGTTACTCTGGGACTACTCACACCTTC; CDR3 protein: CASSYSGTTHTF
D gene: NA; V gene: TRBV18; clone size: NA; CDR3 length: 16; J gene: TRBJ2-5; CDR3 DNA: TGTGCCAGCTCACCCCTTGGGGGGACGGGCCAGGAGACCCAGTACTTC; CDR3 protein: CASSPLGGTGQETQYF
D gene: NA; V gene: TRBV7-3; clone size: NA; CDR3 length: 14; J gene: TRBJ1-2; CDR3 DNA: TGTGCCAGCAGCTTAACAGGAGTGGGCTATGGCTACACCTTC; CDR3 protein: CASSLTGVGYGYTF
D gene: TRBD2; V gene: TRBV9; clone size: NA; CDR3 length: 16; J gene: TRBJ2-1; CDR3 DNA: TGTGCCAGCAGCGTAGCCCAGCGGGGGAGTTACAATGAGCAGTTCTTC; CDR3 protein: CASSVAQRGSYNEQFF
D gene: TRBD1; V gene: TRBV10-2; clone size: NA; CDR3 length: 15; J gene: TRBJ2-7; CDR3 DNA: TGCGCCAGCAGTGAGTCGGGGCAGGGGGCAAGGGAGCAGTACTTC; CDR3 protein: CASSESGQGAREQYF
D gene: NA; V gene: TRBV3-1/TRBV3-2; clone size: NA; CDR3 length: 12; J gene: TRBJ2-7; CDR3 DNA: TGTGCCAGCAGCCAACGCTCCTACGAGCAGTACTTC; CDR3 protein: CASSQRSYEQYF
D gene: TRBD1; V gene: TRBV4-3; clone size: NA; CDR3 length: 15; J gene: TRBJ2-7; CDR3 DNA: TGCGCCAGCAGCCAAGATCTAGACAGGGGGTACGAGCAGTACTTC; CDR3 protein: CASSQDLDRGYEQYF
D gene: TRBD1; V gene: TRBV7-2; clone size: NA; CDR3 length: 14; J gene: TRBJ2-5; CDR3 DNA: TGTGCCAGCTCCCGAGGGGGCATCCAAGAGACCCAGTACTTC; CDR3 protein: CASSRGGIQETQYF
D gene: TRBD1; V gene: TRBV7-2; clone size: NA; CDR3 length: 14; J gene: TRBJ2-7; CDR3 DNA: TGTGCCAGCAGCTTGAGGGACAGGGTCTACGAGCAGTACTTC; CDR3 protein: CASSLRDRVYEQYF
D gene: TRBD2; V gene: TRBV5-1; clone size: once; CDR3 length: 15; J gene: TRBJ2-1; CDR3 DNA: TGCGCCAGCGAACTAGCGGGGGGAACCTACAATGAGCAGTTCTTC; CDR3 protein: CASELAGGTYNEQFF
D gene: NA; V gene: TRBV3-1/TRBV3-2; clone size: once; CDR3 length: 10; J gene: TRBJ2-7; CDR3 DNA: TGTGCCAGCAGAGGGAGCGAGCAGTACTTC; CDR3 protein: CASRGSEQYF
D gene: NA; V gene: TRBV7-6; clone size: NA; CDR3 length: 15; J gene: TRBJ1-1; CDR3 DNA: TGTGCCAGCAGCTCCCAACCCTCGCAGGCCACTGAAGCTTTCTTT; CDR3 protein: CASSSQPSQATEAFF
D gene: TRBD1; V gene: TRBV9; clone size: NA; CDR3 length: 16; J gene: TRBJ2-1; CDR3 DNA: TGTGCCAGCAGCGTAGTCGGGGGACAGGGGTTCAATGAGCAGTTCTTC; CDR3 protein: CASSVVGGQGFNEQFF
D gene: TRBD2; V gene: TRBV6-1; clone size: NA; CDR3 length: 16; J gene: TRBJ2-3; CDR3 DNA: TGTGCCAGCAGTGAGAGTCTAGCGGGAGGTGCAGATACGCAGTATTTT; CDR3 protein: CASSESLAGGADTQYF
D gene: NA; V gene: TRBV7-9; clone size: NA; CDR3 length: 13; J gene: TRBJ2-3; CDR3 DNA: TGTGCCAGCAGCCCCCTTATCACAGATACGCAGTATTTT; CDR3 protein: CASSPLITDTQYF
D gene: TRBD1; V gene: TRBV28; clone size: NA; CDR3 length: 15; J gene: TRBJ2-4; CDR3 DNA: TGTGCCAGCAGTCGACAGGGCTTAGCCAAAAACATTCAGTACTTC; CDR3 protein: CASSRQGLAKNIQYF
D gene: NA; V gene: TRBV7-9; clone size: NA; CDR3 length: 14; J gene: TRBJ2-5; CDR3 DNA: TGTGCCAGCAGCTTATATGGCAGGGATGAGACCCAGTACTTC; CDR3 protein: CASSLYGRDETQYF
D gene: NA; V gene: TRBV4-3; clone size: NA; CDR3 length: 15; J gene: TRBJ1-5; CDR3 DNA: TGCGCCAGCAGCCAAGAAGTGAGTATCAATCAGCCCCAGCATTTT; CDR3 protein: CASSQEVSINQPQHF
D gene: NA; V gene: TRBV3-1/TRBV3-2; clone size: NA; CDR3 length: 15; J gene: TRBJ1-1; CDR3 DNA: TGTGCCAGCAGCCAAGAGCTGGGGCCGAACACTGAAGCTTTCTTT; CDR3 protein: CASSQELGPNTEAFF
D gene: NA; V gene: TRBV6-2/TRBV6-3; clone size: NA; CDR3 length: 13; J gene: TRBJ2-5; CDR3 DNA: TGTGCCAGCAGTTACATTCGGGGGGAGACCCAGTACTTC; CDR3 protein: CASSYIRGETQYF
D gene: NA; V gene: TRBV27; clone size: NA; CDR3 length: 13; J gene: TRBJ1-2; CDR3 DNA: TGTGCCAGCACGTCGGGGGGGCGTCGGGGCTACACCTTC; CDR3 protein: CASTSGGRRGYTF
D gene: TRBD1; V gene: TRBV6-5; clone size: NA; CDR3 length: 13; J gene: TRBJ1-5; CDR3 DNA: TGTGCCTCTCCGGACAGGGGCAATCAGCCCCAGCATTTT; CDR3 protein: CASPDRGNQPQHF
D gene: TRBD1; V gene: TRBV27; clone size: NA; CDR3 length: 14; J gene: TRBJ2-7; CDR3 DNA: TGTGCCAGCTCACGATCAGGGGGCTCCTACGAGCAGTACTTC; CDR3 protein: CASSRSGGSYEQYF
D gene: TRBD2; V gene: TRBV7-3; clone size: NA; CDR3 length: 16; J gene: TRBJ2-2; CDR3 DNA: TGTGCCAGCAGCTTAACTGCGGGAGCGGGTACCGGGGAGCTGTTTTTT; CDR3 protein: CASSLTAGAGTGELFF
D gene: TRBD1; V gene: TRBV19; clone size: NA; CDR3 length: 14; J gene: TRBJ1-2; CDR3 DNA: TGTGCCAGTAGTCCTCGACAGGGGGACTATGGCTACACCTTC; CDR3 protein: CASSPRQGDYGYTF
D gene: NA; V gene: TRBV7-3; clone size: NA; CDR3 length: 13; J gene: TRBJ2-7; CDR3 DNA: TGTGCCAGCAGCCCTCCTAGCTCCTACGAGCAGTACTTC; CDR3 protein: CASSPPSSYEQYF
D gene: TRBD1; V gene: TRBV2; clone size: few; CDR3 length: 13; J gene: TRBJ1-6; CDR3 DNA: TGTGCCAGCAGTCGAGGGACAGGTTCACCCCTCCACTTT; CDR3 protein: CASSRGTGSPLHF
D gene: TRBD2; V gene: TRBV6-2/TRBV6-3; clone size: NA; CDR3 length: 17; J gene: TRBJ2-3; CDR3 DNA: TGTGCCAGCAGTTACCCCCGTACTAGCGGGAGGGCGGATACGCAGTATTTT; CDR3 protein: CASSYPRTSGRADTQYF
D gene: TRBD1; V gene: TRBV2; clone size: few; CDR3 length: 18; J gene: TRBJ1-1; CDR3 DNA: TGTGCCAGCAGGAAGGGGACTTCAGACAGGGGGAGAGGGACTGAAGCTTTCTTT; CDR3 protein: CASRKGTSDRGRGTEAFF
D gene: TRBD1; V gene: TRBV10-3; clone size: NA; CDR3 length: 13; J gene: TRBJ2-7; CDR3 DNA: TGTGCCATCAGTGAGGAACAGGGGTACGAGCAGTACTTC; CDR3 protein: CAISEEQGYEQYF
D gene: NA; V gene: TRBV6-8; clone size: NA; CDR3 length: 13; J gene: TRBJ2-7; CDR3 DNA: TGTGCCACCGAATTAGACAAAACCTACGAGCAGTACTTC; CDR3 protein: CATELDKTYEQYF
D gene: TRBD1; V gene: TRBV18; clone size: NA; CDR3 length: 15; J gene: TRBJ1-3; CDR3 DNA: TGTGCCAGCTCTTCCACAGGGGAGCCTGGAAACACCATATATTTT; CDR3 protein: CASSSTGEPGNTIYF
D gene: NA; V gene: TRBV5-4; clone size: once; CDR3 length: 15; J gene: TRBJ1-5; CDR3 DNA: TGTGCCAGCAGCTTGGGAGGGACGGGGGTGCAGCCCCAGCATTTT; CDR3 protein: CASSLGGTGVQPQHF
D gene: TRBD2; V gene: TRBV19; clone size: once; CDR3 length: 14; J gene: TRBJ2-1; CDR3 DNA: TGTGCCAGTAGTTGGTCGGGAGGGCCCAATGAGCAGTTCTTC; CDR3 protein: CASSWSGGPNEQFF
D gene: TRBD1; V gene: TRBV10-3; clone size: NA; CDR3 length: 13; J gene: TRBJ2-7; CDR3 DNA: TGTGCCATCAGCCCCAGGACAGGGCGGGAGCAGTACTTC; CDR3 protein: CAISPRTGREQYF
D gene: TRBD2; V gene: TRBV5-4; clone size: NA; CDR3 length: 14; J gene: TRBJ2-1; CDR3 DNA: TGTGCCAGCAGACAGGGACTAGCGGACAATGAGCAGTTCTTC; CDR3 protein: CASRQGLADNEQFF
D gene: NA; V gene: TRBV6-4; clone size: NA; CDR3 length: 14; J gene: TRBJ2-2; CDR3 DNA: TGTGCCAGCAGTGTGTCCGGGGGAGCCGGGGAGCTGTTTTTT; CDR3 protein: CASSVSGGAGELFF
D gene: NA; V gene: TRBV5-8; clone size: NA; CDR3 length: 14; J gene: TRBJ2-3; CDR3 DNA: TGTGCCAGCAGCTTGGGACTCCCCACAGATACGCAGTATTTT; CDR3 protein: CASSLGLPTDTQYF
D gene: NA; V gene: TRBV4-1; clone size: NA; CDR3 length: 18; J gene: TRBJ2-7; CDR3 DNA: TGCGCCAGCAGCCAAGGCGAGTTTTTTACAGGGAACACCTACGAGCAGTACTTC; CDR3 protein: CASSQGEFFTGNTYEQYF
D gene: TRBD1; V gene: TRBV18; clone size: NA; CDR3 length: 14; J gene: TRBJ2-7; CDR3 DNA: TGTGCCAGCTCATTCCGGGACAGACTCTACGAGCAGTACTTC; CDR3 protein: CASSFRDRLYEQYF
D gene: NA; V gene: TRBV6-5; clone size: once; CDR3 length: 14; J gene: TRBJ2-7; CDR3 DNA: TGTGCCAGCAGTTATCGTAGCGAGTTCTACGAGCAGTACTTC; CDR3 protein: CASSYRSEFYEQYF
D gene: TRBD1; V gene: TRBV7-9; clone size: NA; CDR3 length: 16; J gene: TRBJ2-7; CDR3 DNA: TGTGCCAGCAGTCCCGCGGGACAGGGGGCGATCCACGAGCAGTACTTC; CDR3 protein: CASSPAGQGAIHEQYF
D gene: TRBD2; V gene: TRBV10-3; clone size: NA; CDR3 length: 18; J gene: TRBJ2-7; CDR3 DNA: TGTGCCATCAGTGGGCCGGTTGTAGCCGGGACTAGGGTATACGAGCAGTACTTC; CDR3 protein: CAISGPVVAGTRVYEQYF
D gene: NA; V gene: TRBV21-1; clone size: NA; CDR3 length: 13; J gene: TRBJ1-2; CDR3 DNA: TGTGCCAGCAGCCCCCGACTCGGGGGTGGCTACACCTTC; CDR3 protein: CASSPRLGGGYTF